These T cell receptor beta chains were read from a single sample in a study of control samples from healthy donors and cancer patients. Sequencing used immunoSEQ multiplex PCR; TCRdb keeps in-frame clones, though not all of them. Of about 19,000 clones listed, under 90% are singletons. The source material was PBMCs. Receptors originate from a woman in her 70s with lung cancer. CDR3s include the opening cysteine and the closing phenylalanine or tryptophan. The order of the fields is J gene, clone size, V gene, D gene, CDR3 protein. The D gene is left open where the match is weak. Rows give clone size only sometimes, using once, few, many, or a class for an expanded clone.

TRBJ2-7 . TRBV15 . CATSIMQPPYEQYF
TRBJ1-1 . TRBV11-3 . CASSPGAMNTEAFF
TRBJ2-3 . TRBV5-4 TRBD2 CASSRELAGLSTDTQYF
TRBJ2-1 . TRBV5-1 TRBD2 CASSLAKTSGRNNEQFF
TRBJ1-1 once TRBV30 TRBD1 CAWSNIGQGAGGTTEAFF
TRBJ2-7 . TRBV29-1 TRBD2 CSVGEGGYEQYF
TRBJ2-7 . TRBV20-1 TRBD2 CSAFLAGEQYF
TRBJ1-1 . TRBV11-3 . CASSLDLTEAFF
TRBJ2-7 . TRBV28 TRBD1 CASSWTGYYEQYF
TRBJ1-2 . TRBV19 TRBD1 CASSRGQGQRSNGYTF
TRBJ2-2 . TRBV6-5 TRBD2 CASSYSITSGIGELFF
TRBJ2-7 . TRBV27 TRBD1 CASSSRDRGNEQYF
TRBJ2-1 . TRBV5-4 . CASSLLGSSYNEQFF
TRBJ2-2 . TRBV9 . CASSVEQINTGELFF
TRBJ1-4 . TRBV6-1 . CASSVELSSLGGFLNEKLFF
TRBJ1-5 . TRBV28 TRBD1 CASSFGTGGHQPQHF
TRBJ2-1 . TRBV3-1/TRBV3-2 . CASSQDSFSVNEQFF
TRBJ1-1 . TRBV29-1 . CSVAAKGQGEAFF
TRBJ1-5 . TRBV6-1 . CASSERGLGSPQHF
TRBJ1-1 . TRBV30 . CAWSIGTWAFF
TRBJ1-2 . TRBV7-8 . CASSLGGYTGYNYGYTF
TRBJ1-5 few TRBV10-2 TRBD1 CASSAGTGGVRPQHF
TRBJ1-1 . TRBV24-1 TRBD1 CAVQGALGNTEAFF
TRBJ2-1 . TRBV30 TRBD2 CAWTGTSHNEQFF
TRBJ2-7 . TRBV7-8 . CASSLGSGSYEQYF
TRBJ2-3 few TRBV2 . CASRGAGQGTDTQYF
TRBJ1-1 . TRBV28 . CASRVQAEAFF
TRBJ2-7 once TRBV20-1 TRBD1 CSAPQGYGEYF
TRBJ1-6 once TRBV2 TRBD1 CASRLPGTGGNSPLHF
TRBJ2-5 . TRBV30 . CAWRGREARETQYF
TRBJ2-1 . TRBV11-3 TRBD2 CASSLGLAGANEQFF
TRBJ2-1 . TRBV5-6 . CASTRKGGSSYNEQFF
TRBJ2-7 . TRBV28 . CASMTGRRNEQYF
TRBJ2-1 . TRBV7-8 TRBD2 CASSLEASGSPLGEQFF
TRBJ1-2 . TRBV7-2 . CASSLAKQPNYGYTF
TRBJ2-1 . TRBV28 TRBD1 CASSTSTGYNEQFF
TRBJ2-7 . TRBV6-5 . CASSPRFSSYEQYF
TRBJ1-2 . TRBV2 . CASRDDKNYGYTF
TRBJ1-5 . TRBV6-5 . CASSRASNQPQHF
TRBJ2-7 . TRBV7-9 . CASSDPVRVDEQYF
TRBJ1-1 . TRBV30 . CAWNPDGNTEAFF
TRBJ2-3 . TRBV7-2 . CASSHTRQPDTQYF
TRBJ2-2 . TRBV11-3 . CASSSSNYYGELFF
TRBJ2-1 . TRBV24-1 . CATSDAGPSSYNEQFF
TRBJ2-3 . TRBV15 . CATRHFGEKEDTQYF
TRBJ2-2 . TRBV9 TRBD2 CASSPRGLAGGSNTGELFF
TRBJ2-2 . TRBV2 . CASKPRDFLNTGELFF
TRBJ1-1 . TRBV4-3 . CASSQGAGLSTEAFF
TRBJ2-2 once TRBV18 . CASSRENTGELFF
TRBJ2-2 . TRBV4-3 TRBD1 CASSQDPTGTGKNTGELFF
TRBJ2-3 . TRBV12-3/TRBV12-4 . CASSLKGTQYF
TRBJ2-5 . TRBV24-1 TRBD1 CATSGGTGGPETQYF
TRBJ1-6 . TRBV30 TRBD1 CAWSTGGENSPLHF
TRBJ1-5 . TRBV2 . CASTWGGNQPQHF
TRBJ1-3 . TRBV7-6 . CASSSRVAFQPNTIYF
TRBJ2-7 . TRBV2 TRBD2 CATSPLAGLSEQYF
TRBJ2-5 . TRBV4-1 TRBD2 CASSQEGRLAAPRLETQYF